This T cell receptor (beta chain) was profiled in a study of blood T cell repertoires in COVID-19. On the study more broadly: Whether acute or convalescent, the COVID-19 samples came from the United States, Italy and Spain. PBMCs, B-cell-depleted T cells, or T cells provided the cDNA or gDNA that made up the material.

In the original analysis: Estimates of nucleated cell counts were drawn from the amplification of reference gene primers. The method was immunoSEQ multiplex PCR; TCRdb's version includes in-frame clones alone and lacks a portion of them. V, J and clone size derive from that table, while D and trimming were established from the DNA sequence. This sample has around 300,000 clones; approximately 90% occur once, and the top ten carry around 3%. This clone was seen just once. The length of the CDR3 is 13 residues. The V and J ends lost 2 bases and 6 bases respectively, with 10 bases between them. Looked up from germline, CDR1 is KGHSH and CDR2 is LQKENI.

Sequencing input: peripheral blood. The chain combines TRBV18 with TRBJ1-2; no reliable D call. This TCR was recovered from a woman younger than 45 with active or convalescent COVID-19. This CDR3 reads CASSPSVFDGYTF. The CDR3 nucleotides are TGTGCCAGCTCACCATCCGTTTTCGATGGCTACACCTTC.